Each of the 25 T cell receptor beta chains below was sequenced from the same sample in a study of T-cell memory formation after mild COVID-19. Each CDR3 protein is one row after TCRdb ran MiXCR on the 5' RACE reads. Counted here are about 280,000 distinct CDR3 sequences, approximately 8% occurring once; the ten biggest clones make up around a fifth. The sequenced material came from PBMCs or a T cell subset sorted from them (not recorded which). The receptors derive from a man between 18 and 29 years old who had mild COVID-19 (a few samples of this study predate the infection). Cell type and time point are not known.

This clonotype was observed a handful of times. This chain's CDR3 is CASSLLQGTTEAFF. The CDR3 DNA follows: TGTGCCAGCAGTTTGTTACAGGGAACCACTGAAGCTTTCTTT. The chain employs TRBV12-3 or TRBV12-4 and TRBJ1-1; D might be TRBD1 (6 bases). Trimming cost V 3 bases and J 4 bases, with 12 bases left between them. The CDR3 is 14 residues long.

The chain joins TRBV5-1 to TRBJ2-5, with no clear D. V dropped 7 bases and J dropped 5 bases, with 15 bases sitting between them. Per the germline V gene, CDR1 is SGHRS and CDR2 is YFSETQ. This CDR3 has 13 residues. The CDR3: CASYETVRETQYF. In DNA form, the CDR3 reads TGCGCCAGCTACGAAACAGTACGGGAGACCCAGTACTTC.

This clonotype was detected many times. CDR3 coding DNA: TGCGCCAGCAGCTTGGAGGTCGCCCCCACAGATACGCAGTATTTT. Translated: CASSLEVAPTDTQYF. The rearrangement links TRBV5-1 to TRBJ2-3; D ambiguous. Germline V gene sequence: CDR1 SGHRS, CDR2 YFSETQ. The V gene lost 0 bases and the J gene lost 2 bases, with 10 bases spanning the gap. CDR3 length: 15 amino acids.

This clonotype has a count of ten or more. J is TRBJ2-3 and V is TRBV4-1, with 12 positions matching TRBD1. Per germline, CDR1 MGHRA and CDR2 YSYEKL. The CDR3 has 16 residues. The V gene end was trimmed by 2 bases and the J gene end by 5 bases; junction bases not matched to a gene: 5. Here the CDR3 reads CASSQWDRGREDTQYF. CDR3 DNA sequence: TGCGCCAGCAGCCAATGGGACAGGGGGCGAGAAGATACGCAGTATTTT.

The chain uses TRBV9 and TRBJ2-4; 7 positions agree with TRBD1. The germline V gene has CDR1 SGDLS and CDR2 YYNGEE. J gave up 7 bases and V 3 bases, and 7 bases lay outside the gene matches. CDR3 size: 14 residues. The CDR3 protein is CASSDTQGVNIQYF. CDR3 nucleotides: TGTGCCAGCAGCGATACCCAGGGGGTGAACATTCAGTACTTC.

The chain uses TRBV18 and TRBJ1-4; a possible D gene is TRBD1 (5 bases). The CDR3 runs to 15 residues. Per the germline V gene, CDR1 is KGHSH and CDR2 is LQKENI. V lost 3 bases to trimming and J lost 4 bases, with 12 bases between them. This CDR3 is CASSPIQGLNEKLFF. The CDR3 bases are TGTGCCAGCTCACCCATCCAGGGACTTAATGAAAAACTGTTTTTT.

There are a few counts of this clonotype. The V call is TRBV5-1, the J call TRBJ2-6; no clear D. The CDR3 spans 15 residues. The V end lost 1 base, the J end lost 0 bases, and 5 bases lay between the germline ends. The germline V gene encodes CDR1 SGHRS and CDR2 YFSETQ. CDR3 DNA: TGCGCCAGCAGCTTGCCCAGCTCTGGGGCCAACGTCCTGACTTTC. Translating it yields CASSLPSSGANVLTF.

This chain connects TRBV5-1 to TRBJ1-5; a weak D match, TRBD1 (6 bases). Germline CDR1 and CDR2: SGHRS and YFSETQ. CDR3 length equals 15 residues. Trimming stripped 3 bases from V and 6 bases from J, with 16 bases between. As DNA, the CDR3 is TGCGCCAGCAGCTACGAAGGGGGAGTTGGTCAGCCCCAGCATTTT. This gives the protein CASSYEGGVGQPQHF.

This clonotype showed up just a few times. This chain uses TRBV6-5 with TRBJ2-1; D unclear. V was trimmed by 6 bases and J by 4 bases, leaving 10 bases between them. Germline V gene sequence: CDR1 MNHEY, CDR2 SVGAGI. The CDR3 is 13 amino acids. The CDR3 region has the DNA TGTGCCAGCAGACCCGGGCCGTACAATGAGCAGTTCTTC. Protein sequence: CASRPGPYNEQFF.

This chain links TRBV7-2 with TRBJ1-3; D is ambiguous. Germline V gives CDR1 SGHTA, CDR2 FQGNSA. This CDR3 comprises 14 residues. Trimming took off 7 bases at V and 0 bases at J, with 10 bases between the two ends. In nucleotides, the CDR3 is TGTGCCAGCACCCCTGCGGGCTCTGGAAACACCATATATTTT. Protein product: CASTPAGSGNTIYF.

V gene TRBV6-2 or TRBV6-3 combines with J gene TRBJ1-5; D possibly corresponds to TRBD1 (5 bases). Trimming took 1 base from V and 2 from J, leaving 9 bases between them. This CDR3 has 15 residues. CDR1 is MNHEY, CDR2 SVGEGT, per germline. CDR3 loop: CASSYFGHRNQPQHF. CDR3 DNA: TGTGCCAGCAGTTACTTTGGACACCGCAATCAGCCCCAGCATTTT.

The chain uses TRBV7-2 and TRBJ2-1, with TRBD2 matching over 11 bases. V shed 0 bases, J shed 5 bases, and the junction held 3 bases outside the gene matches. Germline V gene sequence: CDR1 SGHTA, CDR2 FQGNSA. The CDR3 consists of 16 residues. CDR3 coding DNA: TGTGCCAGCAGCTTAGCTTATAGCGGGGGGGACAATGAGCAGTTCTTC. Translated: CASSLAYSGGDNEQFF.

This chain uses TRBV9 with TRBJ1-1; D remains unclear. CDR3 length: 15 residues. The V gene lost 3 bases and the J gene lost 2 bases, with 14 bases spanning the gap. Germline CDR1 is SGDLS and CDR2 is YYNGEE. Here the CDR3 DNA reads TGTGCCAGCAGCGACCCCTTGGACGGAAACACTGAAGCTTTCTTT. Translation gives CASSDPLDGNTEAFF.

There are a few counts of this clonotype. The chain couples TRBV19 to TRBJ2-5, with 8 bases aligning to TRBD1. The germline V gene has CDR1 LNHDA and CDR2 SQIVND (reference sequence). This CDR3 is 16 amino acids long. Trimming cost V 2 bases and J 2 bases; bases outside gene matches: 7. DNA of the CDR3: TGTGCCAGTAGTATAAGGGGGGACAGGTTACAAGAGACCCAGTACTTC. Its protein is CASSIRGDRLQETQYF.

This clonotype was observed a few times. The genes are TRBV7-3 and TRBJ2-1; either TRBD1 or TRBD2 may supply D (6 bases each). Trimming took 2 bases from V and 2 from J, leaving 13 bases between them. The CDR3 sequence is 16 residues long. Germline values: CDR1 SGHTA, CDR2 FQGTGA. CDR3 in amino acids: CASSLVVGGPYNEQFF. The CDR3 DNA is TGTGCCAGCAGCTTAGTAGTGGGGGGCCCCTACAATGAGCAGTTCTTC.

This sequence joins TRBV14 and TRBJ1-6, with D maybe TRBD1 (6 bases). CDR1 and CDR2 (germline): SGHDN, FVKESK. Deletions cut 6 bases from V and 6 bases from J, with 9 bases between. This CDR3 has 13 residues. The CDR3 region has the DNA TGTGCCAGCAGTAGGGACACTAATTCACCCCTCCACTTT. This gives the protein CASSRDTNSPLHF. Combining the CDR3 with reference TRBV14 and TRBJ1-6 gives the whole variable domain EAGVTQFPSHSVIEKGQTVTLRCDPISGHDNLYWYRRVMGKEIKFLLHFVKESKQDESGMPNNRFLAERTGGTYSTLKVQPAELEDSGVYFCASSRDTNSPLHFGNGTRLTVT.

This clonotype has a handful of counts. The chain uses TRBV28 and TRBJ1-1; 7 bases line up with TRBD1. From germline, CDR1 is MDHEN and CDR2 SYDVKM. CDR3 length: 13 amino acids. J lost 5 bases, V lost 6 bases, and 6 bases had no gene match. The CDR3 nucleotides read TGTGCCAGCAGGCCACTACAGGGGACTGAAGCTTTCTTT. It codes for CASRPLQGTEAFF.

This clonotype appeared many times. The CDR3 DNA is TGTGCCAGCAGTGGGACAGGGGACACCGGGGAGCTGTTTTTT. It translates to CASSGTGDTGELFF. This chain connects TRBV25-1 to TRBJ2-2, with TRBD1 identical over 9 bases. This CDR3 is 14 amino acids long. Germline lookup yields CDR1 MGHDK and CDR2 SYGVNS. The ends lost 4 bases at V and 3 bases at J; junction bases unmatched: 0.

This clonotype was seen more than once but under ten times. V is TRBV10-3 and J is TRBJ2-3; D might be TRBD2 (7 bases). The CDR3 is 14 amino acids. CDR1 is ENHRY and CDR2 is SYGVKD in the germline V gene. V lost 4 bases, J lost 3 bases, and 11 bases lay in between. CDR3 in amino acids: CAISGGGGTDTQYF. The DNA for the CDR3 is TGTGCCATCAGTGGAGGGGGGGGGACAGATACGCAGTATTTT.

This clonotype has a handful of counts. The V call is TRBV19, the J call TRBJ2-5; D is unclear. V lost 2 bases and J lost 2, with 9 bases in between. The CDR3 extends over 14 amino acids. CDR1 and CDR2 (germline): LNHDA, SQIVND (reference sequence). This CDR3 is CASSILSQQETQYF. The CDR3 DNA reads as TGTGCCAGTAGTATACTGTCCCAGCAAGAGACCCAGTACTTC.

This clonotype was seen ten or more times. The V and J genes are TRBV4-1 and TRBJ2-3, with D maybe TRBD2 (5 bases). Trimming shortened V by 0 bases and J by 6 bases, and 13 bases separated the two germline ends. Germline-derived CDR1 and CDR2 are MGHRA and YSYEKL. The CDR3 has 15 amino acids. The CDR3 DNA reads as TGCGCCAGCAGCCAAGAATCGCCGGGAAGGGATACGCAGTATTTT. This gives the protein CASSQESPGRDTQYF.

This clonotype was seen a handful of times. This chain uses TRBV5-6 with TRBJ2-7, with a weak D call TRBD1 (6 bases). This CDR3 has 14 residues. Germline CDR1 and CDR2: SGHDT and YYEEEE. V lost 3 bases and J lost 7, with 17 bases in between. DNA for the CDR3: TGTGCCAGCAGCTCGGACAGCTCTGAAAGGGAGCAGTACGTC. Its translation: CASSSDSSEREQYV.

V is TRBV2 and J is TRBJ2-1, with D possibly TRBD2 on 5 matching bases. The germline V gene has CDR1 SNHLY and CDR2 FYNNEI. Trimming cost V 6 bases and J 2 bases, with 14 bases left between them. The CDR3 is 15 residues long. The CDR3: CASRDLLKTYNEQFF. CDR3 sequence (DNA): TGTGCCAGCAGGGACTTGCTAAAAACCTACAATGAGCAGTTCTTC.

This clonotype was seen at least ten times. V and J are TRBV6-2 or TRBV6-3 and TRBJ2-7; D gene uncertain. Trimming pared 6 bases from V and 0 bases from J, leaving 6 bases between. The CDR3 contains 12 residues. Germline lookup yields CDR1 MNHEY and CDR2 SVGEGT. CDR3 coding DNA: TGTGCCAGCAGCAGGAGCTCCTACGAGCAGTACTTC. Encoded protein: CASSRSSYEQYF.

The J gene is TRBJ2-5, the V gene TRBV20-1; 11 bases line up with TRBD2. Germline CDR1 reads DFQATT; CDR2 reads SNEGSKA (reference sequence). V lost 5 bases and J lost 4; bases outside the gene matches: 3. The CDR3 is 13 amino acids. The CDR3 nucleotides are TGCAGTGCTTTTGGGACTAGCGGAGAGACCCAGTACTTC. This gives the protein CSAFGTSGETQYF.